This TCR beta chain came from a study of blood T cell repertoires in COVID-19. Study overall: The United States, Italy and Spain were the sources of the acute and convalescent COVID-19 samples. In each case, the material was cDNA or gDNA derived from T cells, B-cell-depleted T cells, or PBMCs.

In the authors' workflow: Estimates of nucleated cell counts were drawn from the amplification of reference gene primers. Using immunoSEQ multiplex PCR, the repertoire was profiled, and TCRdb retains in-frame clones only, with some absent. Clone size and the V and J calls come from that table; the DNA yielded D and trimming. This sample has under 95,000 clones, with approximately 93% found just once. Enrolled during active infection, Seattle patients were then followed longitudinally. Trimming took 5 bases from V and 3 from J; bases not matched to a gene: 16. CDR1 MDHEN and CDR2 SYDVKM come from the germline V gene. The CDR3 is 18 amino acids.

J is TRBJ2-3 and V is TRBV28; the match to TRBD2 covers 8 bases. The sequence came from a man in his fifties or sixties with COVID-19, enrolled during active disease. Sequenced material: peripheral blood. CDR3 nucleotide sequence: TGTGCCAGCAGTCTCAAGCGGCGAGCGGGAGCGGGGACAGATACGCAGTATTTT. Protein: CASSLKRRAGAGTDTQYF.